This is a list of T cell receptor beta chains from one sample in a study of cytotoxic CD8 clonotypes in ibrutinib-treated CLL. Here immunoSEQ multiplex PCR was the method, and the copy in TCRdb shows in-frame clones only, minus some. The profile shows about 3,000 clones, 75% to 90% of them singletons. The material sequenced was PBMCs, taken before ibrutinib treatment. These receptors originate from a human donor with chronic lymphocytic leukemia. Both conserved end residues are part of each CDR3. Fields, in order: V gene, J gene, D gene, clone size, CDR3 DNA, CDR3 protein. The D gene is left open where the match is weak. A clone size is listed for some rows: how often the clone was seen (once, few, many), or a class if it is expanded.

>TRBV4-1|TRBJ2-1|TRBD1|.
TGCGCCAGCAGCCAAGGACCCCCAGGGGGCAGCTCCTACAATGAGCAGTTCTTC
CASSQGPPGGSSYNEQFF
>TRBV6-5|TRBJ1-1|.|.
TGTGCCAGCAGTTTCGCTGGGACTGAAGCTTTCTTT
CASSFAGTEAFF
>TRBV2|TRBJ1-5|.|few
TGTGCCAGCAGTGAAGGGGGGCAGTCCAATCAGCCCCAGCATTTT
CASSEGGQSNQPQHF
>TRBV27|TRBJ1-6|.|large
TGTGCCAGTACCTCCGGGGTGGCTTCACCCCTCCACTTT
CASTSGVASPLHF
>TRBV29-1|TRBJ2-5|.|.
TGCAGCGTTAGGCCCCAAGAGACCCAGTACTTC
CSVRPQETQYF
>TRBV7-9|TRBJ1-4|TRBD1|.
TGTGCCAGCAGCGGATCGGACAGGAATAATGAAAAACTGTTTTTT
CASSGSDRNNEKLFF
>TRBV6-5|TRBJ1-1|TRBD1|.
TGTGCCAGCAGTCGAACTCCGGGACAGGGAACTGAAGCTTTCTTT
CASSRTPGQGTEAFF
>TRBV5-1|TRBJ2-3|.|.
TGCGCCAGCAGCTTGGACGACGGAGCGCAGTATTTT
CASSLDDGAQYF
>TRBV6-6|TRBJ2-7|.|.
TGTGCCAGCAGTGGGTATTTCAGGGGCGAGTCCTACGAGCAGTACTTC
CASSGYFRGESYEQYF
>TRBV20-1|TRBJ1-2|.|.
TGCAGTGCGGGGCGGGGGGCGGGCTACACCTTC
CSAGRGAGYTF
>TRBV2|TRBJ2-2|.|.
TGTGCCAGCAGTCTCCCCGGGGAGCTGTTTTTT
CASSLPGELFF
>TRBV5-1|TRBJ1-1|.|.
TGCGCCACCAGGGGCATCGGGGGCACTGAAGCTTTCTTT
CATRGIGGTEAFF